The 29 T cell receptor beta chains below come from one sample, sequenced in a study of HIV-infected patients and healthy controls. The repertoire came from unfractionated whole blood and reflected all unsorted peripheral T cells. Alpha and beta constant-region primers primed reverse transcription of approximately 500 ng RNA. Each of the alpha and beta chains got its own library through chain-specific third strand synthesis with indices. TCRdb re-called the 5' RACE reads with MiXCR, one entry per CDR3 protein. Among 8,000 to 13,000 distinct CDR3 sequences listed, less than 10% were seen once. The sample consisted of blood. The receptor source for this set is an adult in good health.

This clonotype was counted ten times or more. The chain recombines TRBV5-6 with TRBJ1-1; D not resolved. The CDR3 extends over 14 amino acids. Germline V lookup: CDR1 SGHDT, CDR2 YYEEEE. V gave up 0 bases and J gave up 0 bases, with 6 bases separating them. In nucleotides, the CDR3 is TGTGCCAGCAGCTTGGTCCTGGTGAACACTGAAGCTTTCTTT. Residues: CASSLVLVNTEAFF.

In this sample, this clonotype is medium-sized. The gene calls are TRBV6-6 and TRBJ1-5, with 9 positions matching TRBD1. This CDR3 spans 16 amino acids. CDR1 is MNHNY and CDR2 is SVGAGI in the germline V gene (reference sequence). The V segment lost 6 bases and the J segment 5 bases; nucleotides outside the gene matches: 11. This CDR3 is CASRPQTGGFDQPQHF. The CDR3 bases are TGTGCCAGCAGACCTCAGACAGGGGGATTTGATCAGCCCCAGCATTTT.

This clonotype was counted many times. The chain uses TRBV27 and TRBJ1-4; TRBD1 is a possible D gene (6 bases). With 5 bases removed from V and 5 bases from J, the gap between germline ends came to 12 bases. This CDR3 contains 14 residues. Germline values: CDR1 MNHEY, CDR2 SMNVEV (reference sequence). The CDR3 nucleotides are TGTGCCAGCAGTACACAGGGAACCAATGAAAAACTGTTTTTT. Translation: CASSTQGTNEKLFF.

This clonotype came up a few times. The chain combines TRBV7-9 with TRBJ1-2; 11 bases map to TRBD1. Trimming cost V 5 bases and J 6 bases; bases outside gene matches: 2. CDR3 length: 13 residues. The germline gives CDR1 SEHNR, CDR2 FQNEAQ (reference sequence). The CDR3 here is CASSPDRGHGYTF. For the CDR3, the DNA is TGTGCCAGCAGCCCGGACAGGGGGCATGGCTACACCTTC.

This clonotype was detected many times. This chain connects TRBV29-1 to TRBJ1-4; D is unclear. CDR1 and CDR2 from the germline V gene are SQVTM and ANQGSEA. The CDR3 length is 13 residues. The germline V and J ends were trimmed by 4 bases and 3 bases, with 9 bases remaining between them. CDR3 bases: TGCAGCGTTGGGCAGGCCCCTAATGAAAAACTGTTTTTT. Its translation: CSVGQAPNEKLFF.

This clonotype rates as medium-sized. The genes are TRBV7-2 and TRBJ2-1; no firm D call. The V gene lost 3 bases and the J gene lost 1 base, with 1 base spanning the gap. Germline V gene lookup returns CDR1 SGHTA and CDR2 FQGNSA. The CDR3 runs 12 residues. This CDR3 reads CASSFSYNEQFF. The CDR3 coding sequence is TGTGCCAGCAGCTTTTCCTACAATGAGCAGTTCTTC.

This clonotype was counted between two and nine times. The junction differs from germline at one of its ends, possibly a read error. The gene calls are TRBV7-9 and TRBJ1-1; no reliable D call. The CDR3 sequence is 13 residues long. Germline loops: CDR1 SEHNR, CDR2 FQNEAQ (reference sequence). CDR3 region: CASSSRGAAEPFF. For the CDR3, the DNA is TGTGCCAGCAGCTCGCGTGGTGCGGCTGAACCTTTCTTT.

This clonotype has only a few counts. This chain joins TRBV27 and TRBJ2-2, with 7 bases identical to TRBD1. Germline trimming cut 4 bases from V and 2 bases from J; bases unmatched to any gene: 4. Per the germline V gene, CDR1 is MNHEY and CDR2 is SMNVEV (reference sequence). The CDR3 sequence is 15 residues long. This chain's CDR3 is CASSSWDRNTGELFF. CDR3 DNA: TGTGCCAGCAGTTCCTGGGACAGAAACACCGGGGAGCTGTTTTTT.

This clonotype was seen a few times. The chain employs TRBV25-1 and TRBJ2-7; possibly TRBD1 or TRBD2 for D (5 bases each). From germline, CDR1 is MGHDK and CDR2 SYGVNS. Between the trimmed V and J ends, which lost 5 bases and 6 bases, there was a span of 14 bases. The CDR3 has 13 amino acids. As DNA, the CDR3 is TGTGCCAGCAGTATTCAGGGTGGGACCGAGCAGTACTTC. Translation: CASSIQGGTEQYF.

The table lists this clonotype with many counts. The rearrangement joins TRBV12-3 or TRBV12-4 to TRBJ1-1; maybe TRBD1 (5 bases). The V end lost 3 bases, the J end lost 5 bases, and 13 bases lay between the germline ends. This CDR3 has 14 residues. This CDR3 is CASSLGWGGTEAFF. For the CDR3, the DNA is TGTGCCAGCAGTTTGGGCTGGGGGGGGACTGAAGCTTTCTTT.

This clonotype is classed as medium-sized (0.01 to 0.1%). The gene calls are TRBV25-1 and TRBJ2-7, with 10 positions matching TRBD1. The CDR3 extends over 16 amino acids. The germline CDR1 and CDR2 sequences are MGHDK and SYGVNS. J gave up 7 bases and V 5 bases, and 14 bases lay outside the gene matches. This CDR3 reads CASSTMDRDRGREQYF. Here the CDR3 DNA reads TGTGCCAGCAGTACAATGGACCGGGACAGGGGTAGGGAGCAGTACTTC.

The V gene is TRBV3-1, the J gene TRBJ2-7; tentatively, D is TRBD1 or TRBD2 (5 bases each). Trimming took off 4 bases at V and 2 bases at J, with 12 bases between the two ends. Germline values: CDR1 LGHDT, CDR2 YNNKEL (reference sequence). CDR3 length: 14 residues. CDR3 amino acids: CASSLRDGAYEQYF. Written as DNA, the CDR3 is TGTGCCAGCAGCCTCCGGGACGGAGCCTACGAGCAGTACTTC.

Only a few counts were recorded for this clonotype. The genes are TRBV21-1 and TRBJ2-3. TRBV21-1 is shown as a pseudogene. This CDR3 comprises 16 residues. The CDR3 region is CASSKAMRMITDTQYF. The CDR3, as DNA: TGTGCCAGCAGCAAAGCGATGCGGATGATCACAGATACGCAGTATTTT.

This clonotype is medium-sized. The CDR3 DNA reads as TGTGCCAGCAGTCCCGACAACCTGAGGGGGCCCCAGCATTTT. Translated, it gives CASSPDNLRGPQHF. The V gene is TRBV12-3 or TRBV12-4, the J gene TRBJ1-5, with a possible D match to TRBD1 (5 bases). The CDR3 runs to 14 residues. Trimming shortened V by 5 bases and J by 9 bases, and 17 bases separated the two germline ends.

Details on this clonotype: This may arise from a read error, as a much more abundant clone is one base away. The genes are TRBV18 and TRBJ1-6; 10 nucleotides match TRBD1. Germline CDR1 and CDR2: KGHSH and LQKENI. The CDR3 is 17 residues long. DNA of the CDR3: TGTACCAGCCCAATCACCGGGACAGGGGTTGATGGTTCACCCCTCCACTTT. Amino acids: CTSPITGTGVDGSPLHF.

This clonotype was counted at least ten times. The V call is TRBV4-1, the J call TRBJ1-5; D not resolved. The ends were cut back, 3 bases at V and 3 bases at J, with 12 bases in the middle. This CDR3 has 15 amino acids. Germline V CDR1 and CDR2: MGHRA, YSYEKL. In DNA, the CDR3 is TGCGCCAGCAGCCATCCCGGACGCTACAATCAGCCCCAGCATTTT. Protein: CASSHPGRYNQPQHF.

The table lists this clonotype with a few counts. The J gene is TRBJ1-6, the V gene TRBV6-5; perhaps TRBD1 as D (5 bases). The germline V gene encodes CDR1 MNHEY and CDR2 SVGAGI. The length of the CDR3 is 15 residues. V was clipped by 4 bases and J by 10 bases, with 17 bases between them. The CDR3 sequence: CASSLLTGGRSPLHF. The CDR3 nucleotides are TGTGCCAGCAGTTTGCTGACCGGGGGACGGTCACCCCTCCACTTT.

In this sample, this clonotype turned up many times. The CDR3 coding sequence is TGTGCCAGCAGCTTAGACCCTCTTGTTCTGCCCCAGCATTTT. Translation: CASSLDPLVLPQHF. The V and J genes are TRBV5-4 and TRBJ1-5; D remains ambiguous. The CDR3 loop spans 14 amino acids. CDR1 and CDR2 (germline): SGHNT, YYREEE (reference sequence). Trimming left V 2 bases short and J 9 bases short, with 15 bases between.

Turning to this clonotype: At one end the junction does not follow the germline gene, possibly because of a read error. This chain links TRBV12-3 or TRBV12-4 with TRBJ1-5; unclear D gene. This CDR3 is built from 13 residues. The CDR3 region is CVSSLSGNQPQHF. The CDR3 DNA is TGTGTCAGCAGTTTATCGGGGAATCAGCCCCAGCATTTT.

At least ten counts were recorded for this clonotype. J is TRBJ2-3 and V is TRBV4-1, with 9 bases matching TRBD2. This CDR3 spans 19 amino acids. Germline lookup yields CDR1 MGHRA and CDR2 YSYEKL. Trimming removed 0 bases from V and 7 bases from J; junction bases left unmatched: 17. The CDR3 bases are TGCGCCAGCAGCCAAGATCGTATGAGTTTTAGCGGGGGTGCAAATACGCAGTATTTT. Residues: CASSQDRMSFSGGANTQYF.

This clonotype is medium-sized (0.01 to 0.1%) in the sample. The CDR3 DNA reads TGTGCCAGCAGTGAAGCGCTGGGGTCAGCCGGCTACACCTTC. Protein product: CASSEALGSAGYTF. The chain couples TRBV6-1 to TRBJ1-2; D ambiguous. Germline lookup yields CDR1 MNHNS and CDR2 SASEGT. The CDR3 is 14 amino acids. Trimming shortened V by 0 bases and J by 8 bases, and 13 bases separated the two germline ends.

In its sample, this clonotype is medium-sized. The chain is built from TRBV2 and TRBJ1-3; D is possibly TRBD1 (6 bases). V was clipped by 5 bases and J by 0 bases, with 11 bases between them. CDR3 size: 15 residues. Germline CDR1 is SNHLY and CDR2 is FYNNEI. The CDR3 DNA reads as TGTGCCAGCAGTCCTACAGGGCGCTCTGGAAACACCATATATTTT. Translation: CASSPTGRSGNTIYF.

This clonotype qualifies as medium-sized (0.01 to 0.1%). This chain's CDR3 is CASSLVGTAQNTEAFF. The CDR3 bases are TGCGCCAGCAGCTTGGTAGGGACAGCCCAGAACACTGAAGCTTTCTTT. The chain combines TRBV5-1 with TRBJ1-1; 7 nucleotides agree with TRBD1. The germline V gene encodes CDR1 SGHRS and CDR2 YFSETQ. Trimming at V came to 0 bases and at J to 1 base, leaving 6 bases not matched to a gene. The CDR3 extends over 16 amino acids.

This clonotype is labeled as medium-sized. This CDR3 reads CASSLTADYGYTF. The CDR3 bases are TGTGCCAGCAGCCTCACAGCCGACTATGGCTACACCTTC. The J gene is TRBJ1-2, the V gene TRBV2; D is uncertain. The CDR3 runs 13 residues. Germline V gene lookup returns CDR1 SNHLY and CDR2 FYNNEI. V gave up 6 bases and J gave up 3 bases, with 11 bases separating them.

The sample holds many counts of this clonotype. The chain links TRBV7-2 to TRBJ2-7, with D unresolved. Per germline, CDR1 SGHTA and CDR2 FQGNSA. The CDR3 runs 14 residues. Trimming took 7 bases from V and 3 from J, leaving 16 bases between them. CDR3 amino acids: CASTQGHSNYEQYF. In nucleotides, the CDR3 is TGTGCCAGCACCCAAGGGCACTCCAACTACGAGCAGTACTTC.

This clonotype was counted many times. The V call is TRBV12-3 or TRBV12-4, the J call TRBJ2-1, with a possible D match to TRBD2 (5 bases). This CDR3 is 16 amino acids long. The V and J ends lost 0 bases and 4 bases respectively, with 13 bases between them. The CDR3 is CASSLATDLLYNEQFF. The DNA for the CDR3 is TGTGCCAGCAGTTTAGCTACGGACTTATTATACAATGAGCAGTTCTTC.

This clonotype is judged medium-sized. The genes are TRBV6-5 and TRBJ1-2, with 7 nucleotides matching TRBD1. CDR1 is MNHEY, CDR2 SVGAGI, per germline. V lost 0 bases to trimming and J lost 6 bases; unmatched junction nucleotides: 13. The CDR3 contains 17 residues. CDR3 residues: CASSYSKPHRGRDGYTF. Written as DNA, the CDR3 is TGTGCCAGCAGTTACTCCAAACCTCACAGGGGTCGGGATGGCTACACCTTC.

The genes are TRBV4-1 and TRBJ1-1, with 7 bases aligning to TRBD1. With 3 bases clipped from V and 3 bases from J, the junction kept 1 base outside the gene matches. The CDR3 runs to 13 residues. CDR1 and CDR2 from the germline V gene are MGHRA and YSYEKL. As DNA, the CDR3 is TGCGCCAGCAGCCAGCAGGGGGACACTGAAGCTTTCTTT. Translating it yields CASSQQGDTEAFF.

This clonotype is medium-sized by share. The chain recombines TRBV20-1 with TRBJ1-5; possible D gene TRBD1, 5 bases. The CDR3 is 13 residues long. Germline V gene sequence: CDR1 DFQATT, CDR2 SNEGSKA (reference sequence). V was pared by 0 bases and J by 10 bases, with 13 bases between. CDR3 region: CSARDNPGGPQHF. DNA of the CDR3: TGCAGTGCTAGAGACAATCCGGGGGGACCCCAGCATTTT.